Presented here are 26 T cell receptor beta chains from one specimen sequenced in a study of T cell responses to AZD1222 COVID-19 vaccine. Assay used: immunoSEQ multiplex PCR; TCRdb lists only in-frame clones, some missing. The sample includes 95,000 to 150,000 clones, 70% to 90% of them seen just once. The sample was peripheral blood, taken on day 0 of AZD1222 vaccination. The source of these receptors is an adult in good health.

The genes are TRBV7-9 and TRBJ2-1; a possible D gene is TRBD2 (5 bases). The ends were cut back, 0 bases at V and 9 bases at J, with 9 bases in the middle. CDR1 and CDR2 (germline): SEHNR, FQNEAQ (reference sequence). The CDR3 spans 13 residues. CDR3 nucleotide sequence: TGTGCCAGCAGCTTAGCCCCTAGCAGTGAGCAGTTCTTC. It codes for CASSLAPSSEQFF.

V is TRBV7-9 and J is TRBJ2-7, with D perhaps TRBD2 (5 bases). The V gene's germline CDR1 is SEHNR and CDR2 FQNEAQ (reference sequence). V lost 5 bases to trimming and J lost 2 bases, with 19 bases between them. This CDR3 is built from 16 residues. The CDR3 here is CASSPITDPRAYEQYF. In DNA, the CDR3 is TGTGCCAGCAGCCCTATAACGGACCCGAGGGCCTACGAGCAGTACTTC.

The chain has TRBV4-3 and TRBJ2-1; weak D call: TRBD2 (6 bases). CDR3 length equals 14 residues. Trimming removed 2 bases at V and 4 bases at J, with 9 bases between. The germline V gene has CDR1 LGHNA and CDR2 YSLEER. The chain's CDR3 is CASSQTSRYNEQFF. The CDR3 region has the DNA TGCGCCAGCAGCCAAACTAGCCGGTACAATGAGCAGTTCTTC.

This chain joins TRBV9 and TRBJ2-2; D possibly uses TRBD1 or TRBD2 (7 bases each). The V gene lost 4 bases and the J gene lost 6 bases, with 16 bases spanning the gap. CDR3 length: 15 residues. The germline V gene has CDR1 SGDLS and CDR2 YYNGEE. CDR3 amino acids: CASSPRGGFSGELFF. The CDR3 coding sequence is TGTGCCAGCAGCCCCAGGGGGGGCTTTTCCGGGGAGCTGTTTTTT.

The CDR3 nucleotides are TGTGCCACCAGTGAAGGGGGGCGGCCCCAGCATTTT. Its protein product is CATSEGGRPQHF. V is TRBV24-1 and J is TRBJ1-5; weak D call: TRBD1 (6 bases). Germline-derived CDR1 and CDR2 are KGHDR and SFDVKD. V was trimmed by 4 bases and J by 9 bases, leaving 9 bases between them. CDR3 length equals 12 residues.

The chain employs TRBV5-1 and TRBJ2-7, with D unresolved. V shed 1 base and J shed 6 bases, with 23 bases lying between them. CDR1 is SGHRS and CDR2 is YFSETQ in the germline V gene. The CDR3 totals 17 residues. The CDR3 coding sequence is TGCGCCAGCAGCTTGCAGCCTAGTACACCGGTTGGGGTCGAGCAGTACTTC. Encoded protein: CASSLQPSTPVGVEQYF.

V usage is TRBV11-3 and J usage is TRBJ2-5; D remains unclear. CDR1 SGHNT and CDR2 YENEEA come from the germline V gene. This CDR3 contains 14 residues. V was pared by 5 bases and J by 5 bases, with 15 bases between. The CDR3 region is CASSVLGGTETQYF. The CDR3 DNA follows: TGTGCCAGCAGCGTACTGGGTGGCACTGAGACCCAGTACTTC.

CDR3 sequence: CASSLEALSYNEQFF. In DNA form, the CDR3 reads TGTGCCAGCAGCTTGGAGGCCCTCTCCTACAATGAGCAGTTCTTC. The J gene is TRBJ2-1, the V gene TRBV11-3, with a possible D match to TRBD2 (5 bases). Per the germline V gene, CDR1 is SGHNT and CDR2 is YENEEA. Trimming pared 3 bases from V and 0 bases from J, leaving 9 bases between. CDR3 length: 15 amino acids.

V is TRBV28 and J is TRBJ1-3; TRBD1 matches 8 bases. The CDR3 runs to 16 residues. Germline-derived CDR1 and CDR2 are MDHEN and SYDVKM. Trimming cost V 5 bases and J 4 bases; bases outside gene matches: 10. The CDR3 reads CASSEWTGPGGNTIYF. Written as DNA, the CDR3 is TGTGCCAGCAGTGAATGGACAGGGCCTGGAGGAAACACCATATATTTT.

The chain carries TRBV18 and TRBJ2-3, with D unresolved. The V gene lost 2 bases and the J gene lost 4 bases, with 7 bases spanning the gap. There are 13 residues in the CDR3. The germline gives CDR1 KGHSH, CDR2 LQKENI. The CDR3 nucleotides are TGTGCCAGCTCACCAATCGGACCAGATACGCAGTATTTT. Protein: CASSPIGPDTQYF.

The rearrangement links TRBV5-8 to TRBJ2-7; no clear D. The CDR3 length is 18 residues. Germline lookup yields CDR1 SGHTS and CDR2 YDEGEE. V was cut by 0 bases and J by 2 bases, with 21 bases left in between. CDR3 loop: CASSLGHRKGLGAYEQYF. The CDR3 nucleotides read TGTGCCAGCAGCTTGGGACACCGCAAGGGCCTCGGCGCCTACGAGCAGTACTTC.

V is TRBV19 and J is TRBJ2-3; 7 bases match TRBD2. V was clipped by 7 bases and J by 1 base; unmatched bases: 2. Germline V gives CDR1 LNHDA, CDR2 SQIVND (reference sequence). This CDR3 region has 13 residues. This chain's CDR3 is CASTSGRTDTQYF. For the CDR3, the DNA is TGTGCCAGTACTAGCGGACGCACAGATACGCAGTATTTT.

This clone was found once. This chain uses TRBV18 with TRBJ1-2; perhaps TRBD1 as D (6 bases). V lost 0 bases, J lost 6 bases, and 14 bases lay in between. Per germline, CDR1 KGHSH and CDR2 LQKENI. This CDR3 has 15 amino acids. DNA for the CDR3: TGTGCCAGCTCACCACCCGCTAAGGGGGTCGATGGCTACACCTTC. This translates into CASSPPAKGVDGYTF.

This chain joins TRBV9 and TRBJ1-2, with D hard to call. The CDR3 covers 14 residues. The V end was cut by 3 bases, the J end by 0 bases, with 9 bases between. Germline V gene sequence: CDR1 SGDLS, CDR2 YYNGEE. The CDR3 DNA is TGTGCCAGCAGCGGCGGGAGTACTAACTATGGCTACACCTTC. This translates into CASSGGSTNYGYTF.

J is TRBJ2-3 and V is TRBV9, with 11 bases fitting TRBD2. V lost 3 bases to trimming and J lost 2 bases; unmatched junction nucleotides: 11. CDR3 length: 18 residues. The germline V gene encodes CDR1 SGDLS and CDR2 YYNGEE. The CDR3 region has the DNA TGTGCCAGCAGCGCGCCGATACTAGCGGGGGCAATCACAGATACGCAGTATTTT. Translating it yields CASSAPILAGAITDTQYF.

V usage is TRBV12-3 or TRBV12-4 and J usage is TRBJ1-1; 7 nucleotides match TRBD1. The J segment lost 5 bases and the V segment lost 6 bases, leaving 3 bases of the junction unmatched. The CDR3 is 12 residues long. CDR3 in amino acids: CASRDRVTEAFF. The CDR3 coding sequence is TGTGCCAGCAGAGACAGGGTGACTGAAGCTTTCTTT.

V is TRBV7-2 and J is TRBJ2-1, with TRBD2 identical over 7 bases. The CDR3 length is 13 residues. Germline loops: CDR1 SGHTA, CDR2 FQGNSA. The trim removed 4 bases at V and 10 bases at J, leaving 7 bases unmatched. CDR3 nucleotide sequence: TGTGCCAGCAGCTGGGATTCGACTAGCGAGCAGTTCTTC. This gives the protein CASSWDSTSEQFF. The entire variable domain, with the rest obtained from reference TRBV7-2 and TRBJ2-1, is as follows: GAGVSQSPSNKVTEKGKDVELRCDPISGHTALYWYRQSLGQGLEFLIYFQGNSAPDKSGLPSDRFSAERTGGSVSTLTIQRTQQEDSAVYLCASSWDSTSEQFFGPGTRLTVL.

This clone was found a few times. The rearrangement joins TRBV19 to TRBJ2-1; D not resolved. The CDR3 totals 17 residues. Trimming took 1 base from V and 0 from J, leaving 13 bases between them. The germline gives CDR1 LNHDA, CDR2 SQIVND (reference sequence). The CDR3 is CASSIGLPRSSYNEQFF. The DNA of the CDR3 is TGTGCCAGTAGTATAGGTCTCCCACGGAGCTCCTACAATGAGCAGTTCTTC.

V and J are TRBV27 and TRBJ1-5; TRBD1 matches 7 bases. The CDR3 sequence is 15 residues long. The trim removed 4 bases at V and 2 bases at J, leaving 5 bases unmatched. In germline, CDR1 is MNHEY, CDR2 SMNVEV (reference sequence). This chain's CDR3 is CASSYDREGNQPQHF. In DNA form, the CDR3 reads TGTGCCAGCAGTTATGACAGGGAGGGCAATCAGCCCCAGCATTTT.

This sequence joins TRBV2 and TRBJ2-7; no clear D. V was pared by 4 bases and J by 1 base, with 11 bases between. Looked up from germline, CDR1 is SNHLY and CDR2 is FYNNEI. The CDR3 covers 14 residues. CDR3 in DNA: TGTGCCAGCAGTGCGGCCCAGCTTTCCTACGAGCAGTACTTC. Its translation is CASSAAQLSYEQYF.

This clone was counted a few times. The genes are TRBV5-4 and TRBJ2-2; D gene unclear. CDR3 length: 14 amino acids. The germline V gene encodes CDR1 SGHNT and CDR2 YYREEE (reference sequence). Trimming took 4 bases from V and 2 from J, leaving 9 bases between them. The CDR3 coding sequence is TGTGCCAGCAGCGGAGAATTAAACACCGGGGAGCTGTTTTTT. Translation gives CASSGELNTGELFF.

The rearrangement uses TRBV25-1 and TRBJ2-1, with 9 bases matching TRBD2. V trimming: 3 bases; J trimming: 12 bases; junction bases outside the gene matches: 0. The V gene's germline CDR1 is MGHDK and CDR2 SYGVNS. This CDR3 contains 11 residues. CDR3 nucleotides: TGTGCCAGCAGTGAGCGGGGGGGGCAGTTCTTC. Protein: CASSERGGQFF.

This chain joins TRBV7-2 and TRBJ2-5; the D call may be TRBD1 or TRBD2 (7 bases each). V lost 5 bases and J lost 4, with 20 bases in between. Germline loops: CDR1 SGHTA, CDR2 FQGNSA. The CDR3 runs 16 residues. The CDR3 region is CASSHAPAGGGETQYF. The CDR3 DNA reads TGTGCCAGCAGCCACGCACCGGCAGGGGGGGGAGAGACCCAGTACTTC.

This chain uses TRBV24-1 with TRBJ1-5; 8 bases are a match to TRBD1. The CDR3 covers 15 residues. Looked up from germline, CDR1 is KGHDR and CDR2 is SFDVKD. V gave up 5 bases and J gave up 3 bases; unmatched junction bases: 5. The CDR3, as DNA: TGTGCCACCAGTGGGACAGGGACGGCCAATCAGCCCCAGCATTTT. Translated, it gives CATSGTGTANQPQHF.

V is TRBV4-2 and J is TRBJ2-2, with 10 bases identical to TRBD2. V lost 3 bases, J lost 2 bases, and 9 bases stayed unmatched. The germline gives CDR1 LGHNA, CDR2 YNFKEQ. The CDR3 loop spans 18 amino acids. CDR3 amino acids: CASSQLRASGRNTGELFF. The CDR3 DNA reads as TGTGCCAGCAGCCAGTTACGTGCTAGCGGGAGAAACACCGGGGAGCTGTTTTTT.

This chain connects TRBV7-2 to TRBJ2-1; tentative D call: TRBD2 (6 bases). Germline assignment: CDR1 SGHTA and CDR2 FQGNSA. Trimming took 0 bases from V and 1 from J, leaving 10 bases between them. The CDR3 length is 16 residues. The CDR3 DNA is TGTGCCAGCAGCTTAGCCCCAGGGAGGTCCTACAATGAGCAGTTCTTC. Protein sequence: CASSLAPGRSYNEQFF.